These T cell receptor beta chains were read from a single sample in a study of blood T cell repertoires in COVID-19. Generated by immunoSEQ multiplex PCR, the TCRdb table keeps only in-frame clones and is missing some. The sample consists of roughly 200,000 clones, more than 70% of them appearing once. The sample was peripheral blood. Source of these receptors: a woman between 25 and 40 years old with acute or convalescent COVID-19. Both conserved end residues are part of each CDR3. A D gene is named only where the DNA matches it firmly. Size tells how often a clone was seen (once, few, many) or the class of an expanded clone, and some rows leave it out.

J | V | D | size | DNA | CDR3
TRBJ1-6 | TRBV28 | TRBD1 | . | TGTGCCAGCAGTTATGGAGGGACAGGGAATTCACCCCTCCACTTT | CASSYGGTGNSPLHF
TRBJ2-5 | TRBV5-4 | TRBD2 | . | TGTGCCAGCAGCCCCCCGGGACTAGCGGGAGCTAGAGAGACCCAGTACTTC | CASSPPGLAGARETQYF
TRBJ2-7 | TRBV12-2 | . | once | TGTGCAAGTCGTAGCTCCTACGAGCAGTACTTC | CASRSSYEQYF
TRBJ1-5 | TRBV28 | TRBD1 | . | TGTGCCAGCAGTTTATGGGGACAGGGAGGTGGCCAGCCCCAGCATTTT | CASSLWGQGGGQPQHF
TRBJ2-1 | TRBV5-4 | . | few | TGTGCCAGCACGGTAGCGGCCTACAATGAGCAGTTCTTC | CASTVAAYNEQFF
TRBJ2-5 | TRBV28 | . | . | TGTGCCAGTTCCCCTCTTAGTGAGACCCAGTACTTC | CASSPLSETQYF
TRBJ2-2 | TRBV19 | TRBD1 | . | TGTGCCAGTAGAGCCTACCCGGGACAGCTCCTATCGAACACCGGGGAGCTGTTTTTT | CASRAYPGQLLSNTGELFF
TRBJ2-7 | TRBV5-4 | TRBD2 | . | TGTGCCAGCAGCTTGAAGACGACTAGCGGGAGTTTCTACGAGCAGTACTTC | CASSLKTTSGSFYEQYF
TRBJ2-3 | TRBV5-1 | . | once | TGCGCCAGCAGCTTGGCCGTGGGGGGAGACGAATTAGATACGCAGTATTTT | CASSLAVGGDELDTQYF
TRBJ2-3 | TRBV3-1/TRBV3-2 | . | . | TGTGCCAGCAGCCCCTCGGTTGCCAATACGCAGTATTTT | CASSPSVANTQYF
TRBJ2-7 | TRBV7-6 | . | . | TGTGCCAGCAGCTTAGCCGGGACTTACCCTTGGTACTTC | CASSLAGTYPWYF
TRBJ1-5 | TRBV6-1 | . | . | TGTGCCAGCAGTGATAAGGGGGGGGATAGCAATCAGCCCCAGCATTTT | CASSDKGGDSNQPQHF
TRBJ2-3 | TRBV9 | TRBD1 | . | TGTGCCAGCAGCCTCGGGGGACAGGGAAGAGATACGCAGTATTTT | CASSLGGQGRDTQYF
TRBJ2-1 | TRBV4-2 | TRBD2 | . | TGTGCCAGCAGGCGGACTAGCGGTTACAATGAGCAGTTCTTC | CASRRTSGYNEQFF
TRBJ2-2 | TRBV9 | TRBD2 | . | TGTGCCAGCAGCGTAGGGAGCGGGAGAGGGGAGCTGTTTTTT | CASSVGSGRGELFF
TRBJ2-6 | TRBV19 | . | . | TGTGCCAGTAGTCTATCTGGGGCCAACGTCCTGACTTTC | CASSLSGANVLTF
TRBJ1-5 | TRBV28 | . | . | TGTGCCAGCAGTTTAGGTCGGGATCAGCCCCAGCATTTT | CASSLGRDQPQHF
TRBJ2-2 | TRBV2 | . | once | TGTGCCAGCAGAGGCGGGTCGAACACCGGGGAGCTGTTTTTT | CASRGGSNTGELFF
TRBJ1-3 | TRBV19 | . | . | TGTGCCAGTAGTATTAGGGGCCGTCGAAACACCATATATTTT | CASSIRGRRNTIYF
TRBJ2-3 | TRBV5-4 | . | . | TGTGCCAGCAGCGCAACAGGCCCAAGGGGCACAGATACGCAGTATTTT | CASSATGPRGTDTQYF
TRBJ1-1 | TRBV7-9 | TRBD1 | . | TGTGCCAGCAGGGACCGGACAGGCAAAGCTTTCTTT | CASRDRTGKAFF
TRBJ1-2 | TRBV7-2 | . | once | TGTGCCAGCAGCAATACAGGGCCCGGCTATGGCTACACCTTC | CASSNTGPGYGYTF
TRBJ1-2 | TRBV4-2 | TRBD1 | many | TGTGCCAGCAGCCAAGTCCCCGCAGGGGGGGGCTACACCTTC | CASSQVPAGGGYTF
TRBJ2-2 | TRBV28 | . | . | TGTGCCAGCTTGAGACAGACCCATGGGGAGCTGTTTTTT | CASLRQTHGELFF
TRBJ1-5 | TRBV30 | TRBD1 | once | TGTGCCTGGAGTATGGGACAGGGCGATCAGCCCCAGCATTTT | CAWSMGQGDQPQHF
TRBJ1-1 | TRBV29-1 | TRBD1 | . | TGCAGCGTCTACCGGGACAGCCTGGGGCGAGCTTTCTTT | CSVYRDSLGRAFF
TRBJ2-1 | TRBV19 | . | . | TGTGCCAGTAGTATCCTGGGCACCTACAATGAGCAGTTCTTC | CASSILGTYNEQFF
TRBJ1-2 | TRBV20-1 | . | few | TGCAGTGCCGGGATAAACTATGGCTACACCTTC | CSAGINYGYTF
TRBJ2-1 | TRBV4-2 | TRBD2 | . | TGTGCCAGCAGTGGACTAGCGGGAAGGGCGAATGAGCAGTTCTTC | CASSGLAGRANEQFF
TRBJ1-1 | TRBV6-5 | . | . | TGTGCCAGCAGTTACTCCCGGCAGGCTGAAGCTTTCTTT | CASSYSRQAEAFF
TRBJ2-2 | TRBV10-3 | . | . | TGTGCCATCAGTGAGTCGTCGACAGGCACCGGGGAGCTGTTTTTT | CAISESSTGTGELFF
TRBJ2-7 | TRBV2 | . | once | TGTGCCAGCACCACGTTCGGCCGGGGATACTTC | CASTTFGRGYF
TRBJ1-6 | TRBV6-4 | . | once | TGTGCCAGCAGTGACTCCCCGGGGGGTCGTTCACCCCTCCACTTT | CASSDSPGGRSPLHF
TRBJ2-3 | TRBV11-3 | . | . | TGTGCCAGCAGCTTATTAGCGGGCACAGATACGCAGTATTTT | CASSLLAGTDTQYF
TRBJ2-6 | TRBV11-2 | . | . | TGTGCCAGCAGAGCATTAAGCTCTGGGGCCAACGTCCTGACTTTC | CASRALSSGANVLTF
TRBJ2-1 | TRBV3-1/TRBV3-2 | TRBD1 | . | TGTGCCAGCACCCGAGGGGGCGCGAATAATGAGCAGTTCTTC | CASTRGGANNEQFF
TRBJ2-7 | TRBV28 | . | . | TGTGCCAGCAGTTTGGGCCAGATTTTATACGAGCAGTACTTC | CASSLGQILYEQYF
TRBJ2-1 | TRBV5-1 | TRBD2 | once | TGCGCCAGCAGCTTGGGATTGGGTAGCGGGAATGAGCAGTTCTTC | CASSLGLGSGNEQFF
TRBJ2-3 | TRBV11-2 | TRBD1 | . | TGTGCCAGCAGCTTAGTCGGAACAGGGGCCTCTACGCAGTATTTT | CASSLVGTGASTQYF
TRBJ2-1 | TRBV5-5 | . | many | TGTGCCAGCAGCCCGAGGAACCCGTCTTACAATGAGCAGTTCTTC | CASSPRNPSYNEQFF
TRBJ2-7 | TRBV5-1 | . | . | TGCGCCAGCAGCGGTGATAGGACAGCCTACGAGCAGTACTTC | CASSGDRTAYEQYF
TRBJ2-3 | TRBV5-4 | TRBD2 | . | TGTGCCAGCAGCTCAGGACTAGTTCGGAGCACAGATACGCAGTATTTT | CASSSGLVRSTDTQYF
TRBJ2-2 | TRBV5-1 | TRBD1 | . | TGCGCCAGCAGAAGGACAGGGGGCGAGTGGGCCGGGGAGCTGTTTTTT | CASRRTGGEWAGELFF
TRBJ2-6 | TRBV4-2 | TRBD1 | . | TGTGCCAGCAGCGAATACAGGGGTGGGGCCAACGTCCTGACTTTC | CASSEYRGGANVLTF
TRBJ1-2 | TRBV28 | . | . | TGTGCCAGCAGTTTATTGGAGGGAAGCTATGGCTACACCTTC | CASSLLEGSYGYTF
TRBJ2-6 | TRBV7-2 | . | . | TGTGCCAGCAGCAGAACAGGGACCTCTGGGGCCAACGTCCTGACTTTC | CASSRTGTSGANVLTF
TRBJ1-3 | TRBV19 | . | . | TGTGCCAGTAGTCCTGGGCCCCGGAACACCATATATTTT | CASSPGPRNTIYF
TRBJ1-2 | TRBV15 | . | . | TGTGCCACCAGCAGAGATCGGGGAGTGGGCTACACCTTC | CATSRDRGVGYTF
TRBJ1-1 | TRBV18 | . | . | TGTGCCAGCTCTCTTAACAGGAACACTGAAGCTTTCTTT | CASSLNRNTEAFF
TRBJ2-1 | TRBV5-6 | TRBD2 | . | TGTGCCAGCAGCTCTAGCGGGCGTGAGCAGTTCTTC | CASSSSGREQFF
TRBJ1-1 | TRBV3-1/TRBV3-2 | . | . | TGTGCCAGCAGCCAAGACCTCGCCCTCTCGAGGCGAGCTTTCTTT | CASSQDLALSRRAFF
TRBJ1-2 | TRBV6-5 | TRBD1 | . | TGTGCCAGCAGCCCGACAGGGGGTGGATGGCACACCTTC | CASSPTGGGWHTF
TRBJ2-1 | TRBV5-1 | TRBD2 | . | TGCGCCAGCAGCTTGGTTCGAGGACTAGCGGGAGATCTCTCCTACAATGAGCAGTTCTTC | CASSLVRGLAGDLSYNEQFF
TRBJ2-6 | TRBV6-5 | . | . | TGTGCCATACATTTCTCTGGGGCCAACGTCCTGACTTTC | CAIHFSGANVLTF
TRBJ2-1 | TRBV24-1 | . | once | TGTGCCACCAGTGATTTTATGGGGGGTGGAGGCAATGAGCAGTTCTTC | CATSDFMGGGGNEQFF
TRBJ1-2 | TRBV24-1 | TRBD1 | . | TGTGCCACCAGTGATACCCGGACAGGCGGAATATATGGCTACACCTTC | CATSDTRTGGIYGYTF